A single T cell receptor (beta chain) is shown here with its context. Its antigen is as yet unknown. Treatment noted: some 20 received Ad26.COV2.S at low or high dose, single or two shots; about five received placebo; per-sample allocation not given. Day 63 after the first vaccine or placebo injection was the time point for sampling. Boston provided a donor who was an adult aged 18-55 years. Some clones are missing from TCRdb's copy, which holds only in-frame ones; the method was immunoSEQ multiplex PCR. The sample lists around 250,000 clones; around nine tenths were seen once. The germline V gene has CDR1 LGHNA and CDR2 YSLEER. With V trimmed by 1 base and J by 8 bases, 12 bases remained unmatched. The CDR3 has 17 residues. This sample is part of a study of Ad26.COV2.S vaccination and SARS-CoV-2 variants. Overall study context: Recipients of Ad26.COV2.S got it intramuscularly, once or twice 56 days apart. Points from the study as a whole: In TCR breadth and depth analyses, total T cell responses may have been underestimated. Across vaccine and placebo recipients, the breadth of non-spike TCRs was similar.

V is TRBV4-3 and J is TRBJ2-4; 9 nucleotides agree with TRBD1. This TCR derives from a person aged 18-60 years who received the Ad26.COV2.S COVID-19 vaccine or a placebo. The starting material was peripheral blood, obtained in a trial of Ad26.COV2.S vaccine versus placebo. The CDR3 sequence is CASSQGRVGTGLDIQYF. The CDR3 bases are TGCGCCAGCAGCCAAGGGAGAGTAGGGACAGGGTTAGACATTCAGTACTTC.